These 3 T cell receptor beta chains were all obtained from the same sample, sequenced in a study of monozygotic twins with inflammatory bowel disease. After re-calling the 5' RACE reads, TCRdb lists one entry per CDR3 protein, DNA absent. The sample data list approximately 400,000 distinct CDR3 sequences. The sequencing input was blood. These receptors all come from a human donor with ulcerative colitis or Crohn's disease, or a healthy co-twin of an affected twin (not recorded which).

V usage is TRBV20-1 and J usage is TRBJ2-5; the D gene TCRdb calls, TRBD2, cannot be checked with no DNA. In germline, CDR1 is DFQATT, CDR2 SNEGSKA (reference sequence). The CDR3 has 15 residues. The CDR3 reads CSARDGTWVRETQYF.

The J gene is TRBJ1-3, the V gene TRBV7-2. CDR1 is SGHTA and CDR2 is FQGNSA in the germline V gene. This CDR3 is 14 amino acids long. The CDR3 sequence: CASSLASAGNTIYF.

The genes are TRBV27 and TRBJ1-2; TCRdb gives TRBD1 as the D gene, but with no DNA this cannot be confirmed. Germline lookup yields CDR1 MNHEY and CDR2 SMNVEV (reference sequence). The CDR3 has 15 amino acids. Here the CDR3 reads CASSPGGARGYGYTF.